This TCR beta chain came from a study of T cells in Graves' hyperthyroidism and ophthalmopathy. Amplification of TCR beta CDR3 regions was performed using RNA transcripts as template. Using the HTBI primer set, a first-round RT-PCR was run on the TCR CDR3. A single record per CDR3 protein comes from TCRdb applying MiXCR to the multiplex PCR reads. The table has around 340,000 distinct CDR3 sequences, around 23% seen once. The sequence was obtained from a woman aged 45-59 years with Graves' hyperthyroidism. The material sequenced was blood.

CDR3 coding DNA: TGTGCCAGCAGTTACTCTCAACTAGCAGCCAGCACAGATACGCAGTATTTT. It yields the protein CASSYSQLAASTDTQYF. The chain uses TRBV6-5 and TRBJ2-3; possibly TRBD2 for D (6 bases). The CDR3 runs to 17 residues. Trimming cost V 0 bases and J 0 bases, with 13 bases left between them. Germline CDR1 reads MNHEY; CDR2 reads SVGAGI.